These 16 T cell receptor beta chains were sequenced from one sample in a study of T cell responses to AZD1222 COVID-19 vaccine. Generated by immunoSEQ multiplex PCR, the TCRdb table keeps only in-frame clones and is missing some. This sample yields about 140,000 clones, of which more than 80% are seen a single time; more than 1.5% belongs to the top ten. The starting material was peripheral blood, obtained on day 0 of AZD1222 vaccination. These receptors all come from an adult in good health.

The J gene is TRBJ2-3, the V gene TRBV5-1, with D perhaps matching TRBD2 (6 bases). Germline assignment: CDR1 SGHRS and CDR2 YFSETQ. The CDR3 is 14 amino acids. Trimming pared 2 bases from V and 4 bases from J, leaving 11 bases between. CDR3 DNA sequence: TGCGCCAGCAGCTTCCGGGAGTCCGCAGATACGCAGTATTTT. It is translated as CASSFRESADTQYF.

The gene calls are TRBV30 and TRBJ2-1; 8 nucleotides agree with TRBD2. Germline V gives CDR1 GTSNPN, CDR2 SVGIG (reference sequence). With V trimmed by 6 bases and J by 3 bases, 7 bases remained unmatched. The CDR3 length is 14 residues. The CDR3 sequence: CACGGEPHYNEQFF. CDR3 DNA sequence: TGTGCCTGCGGGGGGGAACCTCACTACAATGAGCAGTTCTTC.

The chain employs TRBV19 and TRBJ2-7; D is perhaps TRBD1 or TRBD2 (5 bases each). Germline CDR1 LNHDA, CDR2 SQIVND (reference sequence). Trimming took off 5 bases at V and 1 base at J, with 15 bases between the two ends. The CDR3 contains 15 residues. The DNA for the CDR3 is TGTGCCAGTAGTCATCCGGGATGGGGGTCCTACGAGCAGTACTTC. This codes for CASSHPGWGSYEQYF.

CDR3 residues: CASSLEGEYTEAFF. In DNA form, the CDR3 reads TGCGCCAGCAGCTTGGAAGGGGAATACACTGAAGCTTTCTTT. This sequence joins TRBV5-1 and TRBJ1-1, with a weak D call TRBD1 (5 bases). Trimming cost V 0 bases and J 3 bases, with 9 bases left between them. This CDR3 is built from 14 residues. Germline values: CDR1 SGHRS, CDR2 YFSETQ.

A remark on this clone: Within the sample, other DNA sequences also encode this same CDR3. This chain links TRBV7-9 with TRBJ1-1; no clear D. Looked up from germline, CDR1 is SEHNR and CDR2 is FQNEAQ (reference sequence). Trimming pared 5 bases from V and 6 bases from J, leaving 10 bases between. This CDR3 has 12 residues. The CDR3 region has the DNA TGTGCCAGCAGCCCGGGTGGGGCTGAAGCTTTCTTT. As protein: CASSPGGAEAFF.

V is TRBV6-5 and J is TRBJ2-7, with 9 bases fitting TRBD1. This CDR3 is 15 amino acids long. The V segment lost 0 bases and the J segment 6 bases; nucleotides outside the gene matches: 6. Germline V gene data show CDR1 as MNHEY and CDR2 as SVGAGI. The CDR3 DNA follows: TGTGCCAGCAGTTACTCCCCGGGACAGGGTTCCGAGCAGTACTTC. This codes for CASSYSPGQGSEQYF.

The chain has TRBV28 and TRBJ1-1, with D hard to call. V lost 8 bases and J lost 3, with 10 bases in between. Germline V gene data show CDR1 as MDHEN and CDR2 as SYDVKM. The CDR3 length is 12 residues. The chain's CDR3 is CASVTGYTEAFF. In DNA, the CDR3 is TGTGCCAGCGTCACCGGGTACACTGAAGCTTTCTTT.

The chain recombines TRBV10-3 with TRBJ2-1; 7 nucleotides align to TRBD2. The CDR3 contains 14 residues. V shed 10 bases and J 8 bases; nucleotides not matched to a gene: 14. Germline CDR1 is ENHRY and CDR2 is SYGVKD. The CDR3 here is CATQHGAGEHEQFF. DNA for the CDR3: TGTGCCACCCAGCATGGGGCGGGAGAACATGAGCAGTTCTTC.

The chain employs TRBV19 and TRBJ1-4; a possible D gene is TRBD1 (5 bases). V gave up 4 bases and J gave up 4 bases, with 16 bases separating them. CDR1 is LNHDA, CDR2 SQIVND, per germline (reference sequence). This CDR3 contains 16 residues. The CDR3 coding sequence is TGTGCCAGTAGTACCACCGGCGGGACGGTTAATGAAAAACTGTTTTTT. Its protein product is CASSTTGGTVNEKLFF.

As DNA, the CDR3 is TGTGCCAGCAGCGCCCCGGACAGGGGCACTGAAGCTTTCTTT. Translated, it gives CASSAPDRGTEAFF. This chain uses TRBV7-9 with TRBJ1-1, with 9 nucleotides matching TRBD1. V lost 5 bases to trimming and J lost 4 bases; unmatched junction nucleotides: 5. Germline loops: CDR1 SEHNR, CDR2 FQNEAQ (reference sequence). The CDR3 sequence is 14 residues long.

The CDR3 DNA reads TGCGCCAGCAGCTTGAACGGGGCTCACAATGAGCAGTTCTTC. Amino acid sequence: CASSLNGAHNEQFF. The V and J genes are TRBV5-1 and TRBJ2-1; perhaps D is TRBD1 or TRBD2 (5 bases each). V was pared by 1 base and J by 5 bases, with 10 bases between. The CDR3 loop spans 14 amino acids. Germline CDR1 is SGHRS and CDR2 is YFSETQ.

V gene TRBV5-1 combines with J gene TRBJ2-5, with no clear D. Germline V gives CDR1 SGHRS, CDR2 YFSETQ. This CDR3 spans 15 amino acids. V was pared by 4 bases and J by 5 bases, with 18 bases between. CDR3 sequence reads: CASSRTPNQLETQYF. The CDR3 bases are TGCGCCAGCAGCCGGACCCCAAACCAATTGGAGACCCAGTACTTC.

The rearrangement uses TRBV6-5 and TRBJ1-2; D gene ambiguous. Per germline, CDR1 MNHEY and CDR2 SVGAGI. The CDR3 runs 14 residues. Trimming cost V 7 bases and J 1 base, with 13 bases left between them. In DNA form, the CDR3 reads TGTGCCAGCAAGGATTCGGTCATTAACTATGGCTACACCTTC. It encodes CASKDSVINYGYTF.

This clone came up a few times. The V and J genes are TRBV6-1 and TRBJ1-2; TRBD1 might be the D (6 bases). Germline CDR1 reads MNHNS; CDR2 reads SASEGT. V lost 0 bases and J lost 10, with 12 bases in between. This CDR3 has 13 residues. The CDR3 coding sequence is TGTGCCAGCAGTGAAGCGCGGGGGGACACCTACACCTTC. Protein product: CASSEARGDTYTF.

J is TRBJ1-1 and V is TRBV30; 10 bases align to TRBD1. Germline lookup yields CDR1 GTSNPN and CDR2 SVGIG (reference sequence). This CDR3 spans 14 amino acids. J was trimmed by 4 bases and V by 3 bases; bases with no gene match: 5. DNA for the CDR3: TGTGCCTGGAGGGGACAGGGGAAAGGCACTGAAGCTTTCTTT. It codes for CAWRGQGKGTEAFF.

The chain carries TRBV5-1 and TRBJ2-7, with D unresolved. Trimming removed 2 bases at V and 4 bases at J, with 16 bases between. This CDR3 has 15 residues. Germline lookup yields CDR1 SGHRS and CDR2 YFSETQ. In DNA, the CDR3 is TGCGCCAGCAGCTTTGAGAGACCTGGGGTTTACGAGCAGTACTTC. This gives the protein CASSFERPGVYEQYF. The full variable domain, rest sourced from reference TRBV5-1 and TRBJ2-7, is KAGVTQTPRYLIKTRGQQVTLSCSPISGHRSVSWYQQTPGQGLQFLFEYFSETQRNKGNFPGRFSGRQFSNSRSEMNVSTLELGDSALYLCASSFERPGVYEQYFGPGTRLTVT.